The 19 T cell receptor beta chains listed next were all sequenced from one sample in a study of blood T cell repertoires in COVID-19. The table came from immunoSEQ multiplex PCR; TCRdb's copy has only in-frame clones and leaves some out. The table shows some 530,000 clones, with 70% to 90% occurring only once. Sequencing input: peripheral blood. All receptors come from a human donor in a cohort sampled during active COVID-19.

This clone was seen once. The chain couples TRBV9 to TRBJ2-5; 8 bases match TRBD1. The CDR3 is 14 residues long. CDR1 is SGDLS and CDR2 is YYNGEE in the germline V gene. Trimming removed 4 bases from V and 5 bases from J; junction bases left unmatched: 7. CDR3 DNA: TGTGCCAGCAGCCTGTCCAGGGGGCGTGAGACCCAGTACTTC. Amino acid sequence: CASSLSRGRETQYF.

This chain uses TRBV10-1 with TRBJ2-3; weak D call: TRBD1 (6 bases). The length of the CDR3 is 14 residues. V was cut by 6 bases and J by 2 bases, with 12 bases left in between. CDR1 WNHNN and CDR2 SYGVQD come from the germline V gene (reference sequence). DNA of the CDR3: TGCGCCAGCAGGAGAGGGGGATCCACAGATACGCAGTATTTT. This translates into CASRRGGSTDTQYF.

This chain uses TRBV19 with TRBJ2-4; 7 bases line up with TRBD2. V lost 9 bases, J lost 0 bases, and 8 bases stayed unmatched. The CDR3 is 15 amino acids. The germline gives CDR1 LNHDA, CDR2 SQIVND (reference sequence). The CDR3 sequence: CASGGSLQAKNIQYF. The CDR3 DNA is TGTGCCAGCGGGGGGTCTCTCCAAGCCAAAAACATTCAGTACTTC.

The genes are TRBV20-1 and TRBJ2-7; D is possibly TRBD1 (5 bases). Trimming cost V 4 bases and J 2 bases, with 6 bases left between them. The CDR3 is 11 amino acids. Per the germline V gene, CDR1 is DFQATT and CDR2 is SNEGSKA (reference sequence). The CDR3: CSAMGPYEQYF. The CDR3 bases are TGCAGTGCTATGGGGCCCTACGAGCAGTACTTC.

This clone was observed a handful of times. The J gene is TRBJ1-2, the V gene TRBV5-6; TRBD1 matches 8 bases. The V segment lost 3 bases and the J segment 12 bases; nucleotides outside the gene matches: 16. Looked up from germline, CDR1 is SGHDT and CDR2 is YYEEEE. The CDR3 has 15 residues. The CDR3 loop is CASSSGTGASMVDTF. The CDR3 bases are TGTGCCAGCAGCTCCGGGACAGGAGCCTCTATGGTGGACACCTTC.

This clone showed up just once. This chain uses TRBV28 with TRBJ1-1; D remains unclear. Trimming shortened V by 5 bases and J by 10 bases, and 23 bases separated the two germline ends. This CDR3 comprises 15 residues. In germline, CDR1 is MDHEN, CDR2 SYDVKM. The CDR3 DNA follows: TGTGCCAGCAGTCTCGGCCTACTGACGGACTGGGCAGCTTTCTTT. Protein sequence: CASSLGLLTDWAAFF.

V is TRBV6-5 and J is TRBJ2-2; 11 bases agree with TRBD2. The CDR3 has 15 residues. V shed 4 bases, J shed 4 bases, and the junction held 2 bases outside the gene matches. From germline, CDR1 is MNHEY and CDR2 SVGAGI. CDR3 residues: CASSSGLAGTGELFF. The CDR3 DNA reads TGTGCCAGCAGTTCTGGACTAGCGGGCACCGGGGAGCTGTTTTTT.

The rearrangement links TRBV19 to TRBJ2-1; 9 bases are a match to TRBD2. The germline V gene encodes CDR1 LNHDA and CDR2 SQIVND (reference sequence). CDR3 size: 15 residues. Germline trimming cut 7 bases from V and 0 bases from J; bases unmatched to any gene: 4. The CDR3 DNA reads TGTGCCAGTAAAGCGGGAGGTCTCTCCTACAATGAGCAGTTCTTC. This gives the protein CASKAGGLSYNEQFF. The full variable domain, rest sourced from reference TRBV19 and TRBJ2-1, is DGGITQSPKYLFRKEGQNVTLSCEQNLNHDAMYWYRQDPGQGLRLIYYSQIVNDFQKGDIAEGYSVSREKKESFPLTVTSAQKNPTAFYLCASKAGGLSYNEQFFGPGTRLTVL.

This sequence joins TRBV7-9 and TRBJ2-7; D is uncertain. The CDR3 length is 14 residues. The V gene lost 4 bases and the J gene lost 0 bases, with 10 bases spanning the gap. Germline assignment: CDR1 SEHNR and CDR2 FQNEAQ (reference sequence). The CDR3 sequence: CASSSQRSSYEQYF. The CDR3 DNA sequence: TGTGCCAGCAGCTCCCAAAGGAGCTCCTACGAGCAGTACTTC. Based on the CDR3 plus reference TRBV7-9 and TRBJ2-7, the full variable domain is DTGVSQNPRHKITKRGQNVTFRCDPISEHNRLYWYRQTLGQGPEFLTYFQNEAQLEKSRLLSDRFSAERPKGSFSTLEIQRTEQGDSAMYLCASSSQRSSYEQYFGPGTRLTVT.

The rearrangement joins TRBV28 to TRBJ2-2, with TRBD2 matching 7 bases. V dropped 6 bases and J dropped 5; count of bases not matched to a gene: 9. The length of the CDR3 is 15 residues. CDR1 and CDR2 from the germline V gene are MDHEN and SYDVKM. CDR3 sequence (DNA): TGTGCCAGCAGAACGCACGGAGCGGGAACCGGGGAGCTGTTTTTT. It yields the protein CASRTHGAGTGELFF. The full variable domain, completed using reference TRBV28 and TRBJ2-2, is DVKVTQSSRYLVKRTGEKVFLECVQDMDHENMFWYRQDPGLGLRLIYFSYDVKMKEKGDIPEGYSVSREKKERFSLILESASTNQTSMYLCASRTHGAGTGELFFGEGSRLTVL.

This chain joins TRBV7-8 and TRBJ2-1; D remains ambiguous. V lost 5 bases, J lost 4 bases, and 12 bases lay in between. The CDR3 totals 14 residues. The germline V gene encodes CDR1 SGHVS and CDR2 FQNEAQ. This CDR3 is CASSPHAKYNEQFF. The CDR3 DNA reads TGTGCCAGCAGCCCTCATGCGAAATACAATGAGCAGTTCTTC.

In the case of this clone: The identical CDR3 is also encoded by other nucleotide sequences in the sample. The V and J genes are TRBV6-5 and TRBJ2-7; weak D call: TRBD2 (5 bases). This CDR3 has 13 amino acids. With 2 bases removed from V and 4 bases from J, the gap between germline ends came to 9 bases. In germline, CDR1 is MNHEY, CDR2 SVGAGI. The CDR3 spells CASSYRAGYEQYF. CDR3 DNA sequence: TGTGCCAGCAGTTACCGGGCGGGTTACGAGCAGTACTTC.

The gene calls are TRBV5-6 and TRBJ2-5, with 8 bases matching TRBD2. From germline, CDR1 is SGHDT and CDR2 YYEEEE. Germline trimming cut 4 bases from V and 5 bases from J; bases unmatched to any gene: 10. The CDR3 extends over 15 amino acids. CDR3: CASSGPGTRGETQYF. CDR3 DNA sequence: TGTGCCAGCAGCGGACCCGGGACTAGGGGGGAGACCCAGTACTTC.

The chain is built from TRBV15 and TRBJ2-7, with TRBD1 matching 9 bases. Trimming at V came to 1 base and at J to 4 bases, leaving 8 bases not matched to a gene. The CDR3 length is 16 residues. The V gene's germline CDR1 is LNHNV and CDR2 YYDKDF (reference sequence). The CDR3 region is CATSRAGYRGQYEQYF. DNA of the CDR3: TGTGCCACCAGCAGAGCCGGTTACAGGGGGCAATACGAGCAGTACTTC. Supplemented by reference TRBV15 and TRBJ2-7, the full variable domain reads DAMVIQNPRYQVTQFGKPVTLSCSQTLNHNVMYWYQQKSSQAPKLLFHYYDKDFNNEADTPDNFQSRRPNTSFCFLDIRSPGLGDTAMYLCATSRAGYRGQYEQYFGPGTRLTVT.

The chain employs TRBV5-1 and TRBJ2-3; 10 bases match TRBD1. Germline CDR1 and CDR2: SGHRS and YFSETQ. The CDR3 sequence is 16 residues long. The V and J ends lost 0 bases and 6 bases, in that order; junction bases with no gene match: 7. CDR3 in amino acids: CASSLDGTGVSDTQYF. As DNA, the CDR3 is TGCGCCAGCAGCTTGGATGGGACAGGGGTCAGCGATACGCAGTATTTT.

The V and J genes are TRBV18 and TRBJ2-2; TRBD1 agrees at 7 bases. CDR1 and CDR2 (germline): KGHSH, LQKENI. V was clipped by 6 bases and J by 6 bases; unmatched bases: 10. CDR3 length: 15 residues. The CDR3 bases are TGTGCCAGCTCGCCCTACTCGACAGGGCCCGGGGAGCTGTTTTTT. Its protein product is CASSPYSTGPGELFF.

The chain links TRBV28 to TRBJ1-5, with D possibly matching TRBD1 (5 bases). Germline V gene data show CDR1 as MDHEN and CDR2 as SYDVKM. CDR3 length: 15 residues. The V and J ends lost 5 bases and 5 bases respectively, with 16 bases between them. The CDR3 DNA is TGTGCCAGCAGTGCCCCGGCGGGGGGGGATCAGCCCCAGCATTTT. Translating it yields CASSAPAGGDQPQHF.

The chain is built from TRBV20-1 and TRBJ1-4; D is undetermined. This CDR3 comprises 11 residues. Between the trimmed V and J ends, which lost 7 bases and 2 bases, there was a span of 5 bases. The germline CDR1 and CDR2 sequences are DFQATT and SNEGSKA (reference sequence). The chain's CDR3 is CSVLTNEKLFF. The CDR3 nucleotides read TGCAGTGTCTTGACTAATGAAAAACTGTTTTTT.

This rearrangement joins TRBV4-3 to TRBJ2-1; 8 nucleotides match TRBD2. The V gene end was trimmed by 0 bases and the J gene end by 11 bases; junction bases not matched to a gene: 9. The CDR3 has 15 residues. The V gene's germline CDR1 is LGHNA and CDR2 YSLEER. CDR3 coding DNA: TGCGCCAGCAGCCAAGATAAGGGTAGCGGGATGAAGCAGTTCTTC. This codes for CASSQDKGSGMKQFF.